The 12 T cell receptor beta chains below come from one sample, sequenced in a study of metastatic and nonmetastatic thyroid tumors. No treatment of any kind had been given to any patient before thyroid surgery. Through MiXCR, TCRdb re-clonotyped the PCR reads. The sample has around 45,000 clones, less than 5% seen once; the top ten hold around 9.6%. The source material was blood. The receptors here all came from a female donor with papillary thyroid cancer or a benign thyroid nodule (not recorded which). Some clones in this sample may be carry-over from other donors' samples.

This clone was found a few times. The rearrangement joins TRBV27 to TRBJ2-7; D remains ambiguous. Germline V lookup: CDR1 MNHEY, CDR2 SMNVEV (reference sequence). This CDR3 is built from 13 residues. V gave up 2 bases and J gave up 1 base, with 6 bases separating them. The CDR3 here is CASSLMGSYEQYF. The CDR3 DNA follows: TGTGCCAGCAGTTTAATGGGGTCCTACGAGCAGTACTTC.

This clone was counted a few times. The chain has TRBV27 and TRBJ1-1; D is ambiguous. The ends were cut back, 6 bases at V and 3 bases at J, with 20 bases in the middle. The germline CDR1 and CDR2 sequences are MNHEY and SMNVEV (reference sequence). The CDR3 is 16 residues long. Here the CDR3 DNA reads TGTGCCAGCAGCTTAAGGACGGGGATTCGGTACACTGAAGCTTTCTTT. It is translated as CASSLRTGIRYTEAFF.

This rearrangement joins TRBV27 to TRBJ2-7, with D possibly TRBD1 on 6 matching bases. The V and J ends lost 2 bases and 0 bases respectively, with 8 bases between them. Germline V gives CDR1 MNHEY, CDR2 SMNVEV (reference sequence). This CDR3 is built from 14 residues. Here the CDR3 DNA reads TGTGCCAGCAGTTTAAAGGACAGCTCCTACGAGCAGTACTTC. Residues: CASSLKDSSYEQYF.

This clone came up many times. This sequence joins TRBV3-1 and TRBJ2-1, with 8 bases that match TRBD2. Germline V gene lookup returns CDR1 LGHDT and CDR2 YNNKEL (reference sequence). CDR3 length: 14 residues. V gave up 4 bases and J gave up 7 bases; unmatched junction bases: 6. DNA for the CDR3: TGTGCCAGCAGCCGACCGTCTAGCGGGAATGAGCAGTTCTTC. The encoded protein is CASSRPSSGNEQFF.

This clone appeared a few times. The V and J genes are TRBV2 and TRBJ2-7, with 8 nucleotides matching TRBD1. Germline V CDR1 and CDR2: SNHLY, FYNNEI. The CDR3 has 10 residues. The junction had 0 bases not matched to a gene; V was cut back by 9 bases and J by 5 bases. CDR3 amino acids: CARDRDEQYF. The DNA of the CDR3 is TGTGCCAGGGACAGGGACGAGCAGTACTTC.

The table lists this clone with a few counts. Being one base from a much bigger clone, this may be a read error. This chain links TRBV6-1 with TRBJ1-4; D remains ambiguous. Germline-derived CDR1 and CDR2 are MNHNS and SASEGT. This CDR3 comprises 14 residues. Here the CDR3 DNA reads TGTGCCAGCAGTGAAGGGGGAGTTAATGAAAAAATGGTTTTT. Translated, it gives CASSEGGVNEKMVF.

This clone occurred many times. The CDR3 spells CASSKGGIDYEQYF. CDR3 nucleotide sequence: TGTGCCAGCAGTAAGGGGGGTATTGACTACGAGCAGTACTTC. The chain is built from TRBV28 and TRBJ2-7; D might be TRBD1 or TRBD2, each matching 6 bases. The CDR3 has 14 residues. CDR1 and CDR2 (germline): MDHEN, SYDVKM. The germline V and J ends were trimmed by 5 bases and 3 bases, with 14 bases remaining between them.

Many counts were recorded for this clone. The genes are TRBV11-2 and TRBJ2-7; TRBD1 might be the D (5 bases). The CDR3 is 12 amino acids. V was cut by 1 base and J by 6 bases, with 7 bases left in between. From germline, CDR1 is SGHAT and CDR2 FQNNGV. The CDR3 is CASSLVRAEQYF. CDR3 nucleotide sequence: TGTGCCAGCAGCTTAGTCAGGGCCGAGCAGTACTTC. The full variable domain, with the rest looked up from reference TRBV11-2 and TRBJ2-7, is EAGVAQSPRYKIIEKRQSVAFWCNPISGHATLYWYQQILGQGPKLLIQFQNNGVVDDSQLPKDRFSAERLKGVDSTLKIQPAKLEDSAVYLCASSLVRAEQYFGPGTRLTVT.

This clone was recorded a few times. The CDR3 loop is CASSQVWMLLGSEDSQGEETQYF. CDR3 bases: TGTGCCAGCAGCCAAGTTTGGATGTTGTTGGGGTCGGAGGACAGCCAAGGGGAAGAGACCCAGTACTTC. The chain carries TRBV14 and TRBJ2-5, with a possible D match to TRBD1 (6 bases). The CDR3 has 23 amino acids. Trimming pared 1 base from V and 3 bases from J, leaving 36 bases between. CDR1 and CDR2 (germline): SGHDN, FVKESK. The full variable domain, its missing parts supplied by reference TRBV14 and TRBJ2-5, is EAGVTQFPSHSVIEKGQTVTLRCDPISGHDNLYWYRRVMGKEIKFLLHFVKESKQDESGMPNNRFLAERTGGTYSTLKVQPAELEDSGVYFCASSQVWMLLGSEDSQGEETQYFGPGTRLLVL.

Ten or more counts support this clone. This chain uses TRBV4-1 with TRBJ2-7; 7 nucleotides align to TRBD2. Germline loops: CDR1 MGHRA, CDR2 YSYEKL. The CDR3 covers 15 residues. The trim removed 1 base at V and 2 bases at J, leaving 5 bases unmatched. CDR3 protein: CASSQVASGAYEQYF. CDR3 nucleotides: TGCGCCAGCAGCCAAGTGGCTAGCGGAGCCTACGAGCAGTACTTC.

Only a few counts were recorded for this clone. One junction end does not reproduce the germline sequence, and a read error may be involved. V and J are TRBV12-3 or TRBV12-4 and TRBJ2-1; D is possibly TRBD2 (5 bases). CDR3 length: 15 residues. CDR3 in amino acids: CASSEAVSTYNEQFF. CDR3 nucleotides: TGTGCCAGCAGCGAAGCGGTGAGTACCTACAATGAGCAGTTCTTT.

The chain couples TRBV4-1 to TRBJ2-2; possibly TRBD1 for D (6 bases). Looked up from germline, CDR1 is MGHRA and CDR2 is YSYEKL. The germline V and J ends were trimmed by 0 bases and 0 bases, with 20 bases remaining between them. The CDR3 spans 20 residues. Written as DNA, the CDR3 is TGCGCCAGCAGCCAAGAGTGGTCAGGGGAAAAAATACCGAACACCGGGGAGCTGTTTTTT. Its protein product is CASSQEWSGEKIPNTGELFF.